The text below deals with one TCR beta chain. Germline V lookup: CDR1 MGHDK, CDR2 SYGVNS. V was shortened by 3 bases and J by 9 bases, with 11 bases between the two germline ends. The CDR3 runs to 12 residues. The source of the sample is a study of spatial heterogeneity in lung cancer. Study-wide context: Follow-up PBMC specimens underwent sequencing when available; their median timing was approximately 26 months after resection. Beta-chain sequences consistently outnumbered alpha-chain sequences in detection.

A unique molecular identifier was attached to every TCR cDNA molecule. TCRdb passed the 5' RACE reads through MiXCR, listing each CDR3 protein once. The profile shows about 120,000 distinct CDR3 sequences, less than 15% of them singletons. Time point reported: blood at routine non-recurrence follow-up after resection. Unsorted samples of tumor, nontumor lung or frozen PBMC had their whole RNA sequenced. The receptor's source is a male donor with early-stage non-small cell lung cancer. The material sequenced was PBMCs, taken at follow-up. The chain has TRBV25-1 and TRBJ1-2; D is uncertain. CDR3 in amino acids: CASSDPGLSYTF. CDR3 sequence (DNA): TGTGCCAGCAGTGATCCCGGACTGAGCTACACCTTC.